This is a list of T cell receptor beta chains from one sample in a study of T cell responses to AZD1222 COVID-19 vaccine. TCRdb's table, derived via immunoSEQ multiplex PCR, lists solely in-frame clones and lacks some. The sample holds over 90,000 clones, 90% seen once. Source: peripheral blood, taken on day 0 of AZD1222 vaccination. Receptors originate from an adult in good health. The CDR3 runs from the conserved cysteine through the conserved F or W. The D gene is left open where the match is weak. The size of a clone is reported for some rows only, either as once, few or many, or as a class for expanded clones.

clone_size j_call v_call d_call cdr3_aa cdr3_nt
NA TRBJ1-2 TRBV6-5 NA CASAGPYLNGYTF TGTGCCAGCGCAGGGCCCTACCTTAATGGCTACACCTTC
NA TRBJ2-3 TRBV6-5 NA CASSPSAQYTQYF TGTGCCAGCAGTCCCTCGGCACAATATACGCAGTATTTT
NA TRBJ1-1 TRBV7-9 TRBD1 CASSSDRGSTEAFF TGTGCCAGCAGCTCGGACAGGGGGAGCACTGAAGCTTTCTTT
NA TRBJ2-2 TRBV24-1 TRBD1 CATSEAGTGNNGELFF TGTGCCACCAGTGAAGCCGGGACAGGGAATAACGGGGAGCTGTTTTTT
few TRBJ2-1 TRBV5-6 NA CASSYEFYNEQFF TGTGCCAGCAGCTATGAGTTTTACAATGAGCAGTTCTTC
NA TRBJ1-1 TRBV6-2/TRBV6-3 NA CASSYVLNTEAFF TGTGCCAGCAGTTATGTGTTGAACACTGAAGCTTTCTTT
NA TRBJ1-1 TRBV7-9 NA CASSADSFTEAFF TGTGCCAGCAGCGCAGACAGTTTCACTGAAGCTTTCTTT
NA TRBJ2-1 TRBV7-6 TRBD2 CASSSGAGPYNEQFF TGTGCCAGCAGCTCTGGAGCGGGGCCCTACAATGAGCAGTTCTTC
NA TRBJ2-3 TRBV11-2 TRBD2 CASSTPILAGGTDTQYF TGTGCCAGCAGCACACCAATACTAGCGGGGGGCACAGATACGCAGTATTTT
NA TRBJ2-7 TRBV29-1 NA CSVASGPGPSYEQYF TGCAGCGTTGCGTCCGGGCCGGGTCCTTCCTACGAGCAGTACTTC
NA TRBJ1-6 TRBV15 NA CATSRDVWGRDNSPLHF TGTGCCACCAGCAGAGATGTTTGGGGGCGCGATAATTCACCCCTCCACTTT
NA TRBJ2-4 TRBV11-1 TRBD2 CASSNPTSGNIQYF TGTGCCAGCAGCAACCCGACTAGCGGAAACATTCAGTACTTC
NA TRBJ1-4 TRBV10-3 TRBD1 CAISQGRGPNEKLFF TGTGCCATCAGCCAGGGGAGGGGGCCTAATGAAAAACTGTTTTTT
NA TRBJ2-3 TRBV7-4 NA CASNTVGVGDSTDTQYF TGTGCCAGCAACACGGTGGGAGTGGGTGATAGCACAGATACGCAGTATTTT
NA TRBJ1-2 TRBV7-3 NA CASSLNGGRGDGYTF TGTGCCAGCAGCTTAAATGGAGGCAGGGGTGATGGCTACACCTTC
NA TRBJ1-3 TRBV27 NA CASSPRLSGNTIYF TGTGCCAGCAGTCCGCGACTCTCGGGAAACACCATATATTTT
NA TRBJ2-1 TRBV7-8 NA CASSASWSSYNEQFF TGTGCCAGCAGCGCCTCTTGGAGCTCCTACAATGAGCAGTTCTTC
NA TRBJ2-2 TRBV27 TRBD2 CASSSRAGAGGTGELFF TGTGCCAGCAGTTCACGAGCGGGGGCTGGGGGCACCGGGGAGCTGTTTTTT
NA TRBJ2-7 TRBV19 NA CASSIYGGVSYEQYF TGTGCCAGTAGTATCTATGGAGGCGTTAGCTACGAGCAGTACTTC
once TRBJ2-3 TRBV5-1 TRBD2 CASSFTSGGAGDTQYF TGCGCCAGCAGCTTTACTAGCGGGGGGGCTGGAGATACGCAGTATTTT
NA TRBJ2-2 TRBV9 NA CASSASGELFF TGTGCCAGCAGCGCCTCCGGGGAGCTGTTTTTT
NA TRBJ2-1 TRBV7-3 TRBD2 CASSLGTSGLNEQFF TGTGCCAGCAGCCTCGGGACTAGCGGACTCAATGAGCAGTTCTTC
NA TRBJ1-1 TRBV11-2 NA CASSSPSRNTEAFF TGTGCCAGCAGCTCCCCCTCACGTAACACTGAAGCTTTCTTT
NA TRBJ2-7 TRBV7-8 NA CASSLSPGPNYEQYF TGTGCCAGCAGCTTAAGCCCGGGTCCTAACTACGAGCAGTACTTC
NA TRBJ2-5 TRBV28 NA CASSLPGTQETQYF TGTGCCAGCAGTTTACCGGGGACCCAAGAGACCCAGTACTTC
NA TRBJ2-1 TRBV7-9 TRBD2 CASSLVPSGDNEQFF TGTGCCAGCAGCTTAGTGCCTAGCGGGGACAATGAGCAGTTCTTC
NA TRBJ2-2 TRBV7-2 TRBD2 CASSFGLLRGGGELFF TGTGCCAGCAGCTTTGGCCTCTTGCGGGGGGGCGGGGAGCTGTTTTTT
NA TRBJ1-2 TRBV7-9 TRBD1 CASSLGQGDYGYTF TGTGCCAGCAGCCTAGGACAGGGAGACTATGGCTACACCTTC
NA TRBJ2-5 TRBV10-3 TRBD1 CAISESTGGQETQYF TGTGCCATCAGTGAGTCGACAGGGGGCCAAGAGACCCAGTACTTC